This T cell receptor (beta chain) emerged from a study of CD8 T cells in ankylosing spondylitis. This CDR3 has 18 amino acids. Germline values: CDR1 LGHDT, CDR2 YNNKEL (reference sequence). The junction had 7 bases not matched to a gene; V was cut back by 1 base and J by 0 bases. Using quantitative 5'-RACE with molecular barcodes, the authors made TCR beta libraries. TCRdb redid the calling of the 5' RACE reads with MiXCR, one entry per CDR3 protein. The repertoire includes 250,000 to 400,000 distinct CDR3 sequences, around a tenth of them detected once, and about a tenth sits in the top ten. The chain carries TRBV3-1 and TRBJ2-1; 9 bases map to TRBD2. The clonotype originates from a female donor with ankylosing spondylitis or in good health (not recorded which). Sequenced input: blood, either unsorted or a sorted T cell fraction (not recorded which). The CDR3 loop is CASSQVRTSDRSYNEQFF. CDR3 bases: TGTGCCAGCAGCCAAGTTCGGACTAGCGACCGCTCCTACAATGAGCAGTTCTTC.